A single sample is the source of the 28 T cell receptor beta chains below, sequenced in a study of blood T cell repertoires in COVID-19 (TCRdb year 2020). Receptor amplification or capture employed the immunoSEQ multiplex PCR assay. Here the immuneACCESS table is served through TCRdb, limited to in-frame sequences with V and J called. Missing clones are a known gap in these copies; in checked studies unresolved V genes cover under half, and the rest lacks a known reason. The sample includes some 270,000 clones, with nearly 90% observed a single time. Approximately 2.1% of the sample goes to the ten largest clones. Sequencing used peripheral blood. The receptor set was obtained from a woman aged 60-75 years with COVID-19, enrolled during active disease.

The chain carries TRBV3-1 (or the pseudogene TRBV3-2) and TRBJ1-3, with D uncertain. CDR3 length: 13 amino acids. The germline V gene encodes CDR1 LGHDT and CDR2 YNNKEL (reference sequence). The germline V and J ends were trimmed by 5 bases and 1 base, with 6 bases remaining between them. CDR3 sequence: CASSETSGNTIYF. CDR3 in DNA: TGTGCCAGCAGCGAAACATCTGGAAACACCATATATTTT.

The genes are TRBV11-2 and TRBJ1-5; D remains ambiguous. The germline V gene encodes CDR1 SGHAT and CDR2 FQNNGV. Trimming left V 2 bases short and J 5 bases short, with 7 bases between. This CDR3 region has 13 residues. CDR3 nucleotides: TGTGCCAGCAGCTTAATGGGCGATCAGCCCCAGCATTTT. This translates into CASSLMGDQPQHF.

The rearrangement joins TRBV4-3 to TRBJ1-1; D unresolved. This CDR3 has 15 residues. V lost 0 bases and J lost 6, with 14 bases in between. The germline gives CDR1 LGHNA, CDR2 YSLEER. CDR3: CASSQDVEVGAEAFF. The CDR3 DNA is TGCGCCAGCAGCCAAGATGTTGAGGTTGGCGCTGAAGCTTTCTTT.

CDR3 bases: TGTGCCAGCAGCTCCAAACAGGGGGCTGGCAATCAGCCCCAGCATTTT. This gives the protein CASSSKQGAGNQPQHF. The genes are TRBV5-6 and TRBJ1-5; 9 bases line up with TRBD1. The CDR3 spans 16 residues. CDR1 is SGHDT and CDR2 is YYEEEE in the germline V gene. The V segment lost 3 bases and the J segment 2 bases; nucleotides outside the gene matches: 6. Using reference TRBV5-6 and TRBJ1-5 for the parts outside the CDR3, the full variable domain is DAGVTQSPTHLIKTRGQQVTLRCSPKSGHDTVSWYQQALGQGPQFIFQYYEEEERQRGNFPDRFSGHQFPNYSSELNVNALLLGDSALYLCASSSKQGAGNQPQHFGDGTRLSIL.

J is TRBJ2-1 and V is TRBV2; TRBD1 might be the D (6 bases). The CDR3 totals 13 residues. Between the trimmed V and J ends, which lost 4 bases and 5 bases, there was a span of 9 bases. CDR1 is SNHLY and CDR2 is FYNNEI in the germline V gene. This CDR3 reads CASSGTGNNEQFF. The CDR3 coding sequence is TGTGCCAGCAGTGGTACAGGGAACAATGAGCAGTTCTTC.

This chain connects TRBV5-4 to TRBJ2-3, with TRBD2 matching over 10 bases. The V and J ends lost 3 bases and 2 bases, in that order; junction bases with no gene match: 18. Per germline, CDR1 SGHNT and CDR2 YYREEE (reference sequence). There are 20 residues in the CDR3. This chain's CDR3 is CASSSRSPTSGATPTDTQYF. The CDR3 nucleotides are TGTGCCAGCAGCTCAAGAAGCCCAACTAGCGGGGCCACCCCCACAGATACGCAGTATTTT.

This chain links TRBV5-6 with TRBJ1-1; D may be TRBD1 (5 bases). The CDR3 has 16 amino acids. V gave up 1 base and J gave up 0 bases, with 13 bases separating them. CDR1 is SGHDT, CDR2 YYEEEE, per germline. As DNA, the CDR3 is TGTGCCAGCAGCTTGTTAGAGGGGAGGGTGAACACTGAAGCTTTCTTT. Its translation is CASSLLEGRVNTEAFF.

J is TRBJ2-1 and V is TRBV9; D call uncertain. In germline, CDR1 is SGDLS, CDR2 YYNGEE. V lost 0 bases and J 0 bases, leaving 7 bases between the germline ends. CDR3 length: 15 amino acids. The CDR3 bases are TGTGCCAGCAGCGTAGGGGCCGCCTCCTACAATGAGCAGTTCTTC. Translating gives CASSVGAASYNEQFF.

The chain recombines TRBV25-1 with TRBJ1-1; 8 nucleotides line up with TRBD1. J lost 1 base, V lost 3 bases, and 4 bases had no gene match. Germline V gene lookup returns CDR1 MGHDK and CDR2 SYGVNS. The CDR3 is 15 amino acids. The CDR3 here is CASSDPGTGNTEAFF. CDR3 nucleotide sequence: TGTGCCAGCAGTGACCCCGGGACAGGGAACACTGAAGCTTTCTTT. Drawing the rest from reference TRBV25-1 and TRBJ1-1, the complete variable domain is EADIYQTPRYLVIGTGKKITLECSQTMGHDKMYWYQQDPGMELHLIHYSYGVNSTEKGDLSSESTVSRIRTEHFPLTLESARPSHTSQYLCASSDPGTGNTEAFFGQGTRLTVV.

V is TRBV6-1 and J is TRBJ1-1, with 7 bases that match TRBD1. Germline-derived CDR1 and CDR2 are MNHNS and SASEGT. The CDR3 is made up of 14 amino acids. V gave up 2 bases and J gave up 7 bases; unmatched junction bases: 7. CDR3 residues: CASSELGRGSEAFF. The DNA for the CDR3 is TGTGCCAGCAGTGAACTAGGCAGGGGGAGTGAAGCTTTCTTT.

This sequence joins TRBV6-5 and TRBJ2-6; 8 bases are shared with TRBD1. This CDR3 has 15 amino acids. The ends lost 7 bases at V and 5 bases at J; junction bases unmatched: 7. From germline, CDR1 is MNHEY and CDR2 SVGAGI. CDR3 sequence reads: CASTLDRGWANVLTF. CDR3 nucleotides: TGTGCCAGCACCCTAGACAGGGGCTGGGCCAACGTCCTGACTTTC.

The chain recombines TRBV6-5 with TRBJ2-2; TRBD2 might be the D (5 bases). Germline CDR1 reads MNHEY; CDR2 reads SVGAGI. V was pared by 2 bases and J by 6 bases, with 16 bases between. The length of the CDR3 is 16 residues. DNA for the CDR3: TGTGCCAGCAGTTACGAAGGACTGGAGAGGGCCGGGGAGCTGTTTTTT. Translated, it gives CASSYEGLERAGELFF.

The chain joins TRBV4-1 to TRBJ1-4; D unclear. Germline V lookup: CDR1 MGHRA, CDR2 YSYEKL. This CDR3 region has 14 residues. The V end was cut by 1 base, the J end by 5 bases, with 8 bases between. CDR3 coding DNA: TGCGCCAGCAGCCAAGGGCAGAGGAATGAAAAACTGTTTTTT. This gives the protein CASSQGQRNEKLFF.

Only a few counts were recorded for this clone. The chain combines TRBV6-2 or TRBV6-3 with TRBJ1-5, with 9 bases lining up with TRBD1. CDR3 length: 13 amino acids. Germline V gene data show CDR1 as MNHEY and CDR2 as SVGEGT. The V segment lost 5 bases and the J segment 5 bases; nucleotides outside the gene matches: 1. The CDR3 sequence: CASSRDRDQPQHF. The CDR3 DNA reads as TGTGCCAGCAGTCGGGACAGGGATCAGCCCCAGCATTTT.

The genes are TRBV7-2 and TRBJ1-6; D is uncertain. Germline CDR1 reads SGHTA; CDR2 reads FQGNSA. V was trimmed by 5 bases and J by 5 bases, leaving 16 bases between them. The CDR3 consists of 16 residues. CDR3 protein: CASSLVRGNNNSPLHF. DNA of the CDR3: TGTGCCAGCAGCCTAGTCCGAGGGAATAATAATTCACCCCTCCACTTT. Full variable domain (outside the CDR3, taken from reference TRBV7-2 and TRBJ1-6): GAGVSQSPSNKVTEKGKDVELRCDPISGHTALYWYRQSLGQGLEFLIYFQGNSAPDKSGLPSDRFSAERTGGSVSTLTIQRTQQEDSAVYLCASSLVRGNNNSPLHFGNGTRLTVT.

The V call is TRBV20-1, the J call TRBJ2-7, with D tentatively TRBD1 (6 bases). In germline, CDR1 is DFQATT, CDR2 SNEGSKA (reference sequence). V was cut by 2 bases and J by 5 bases, with 7 bases left in between. The CDR3 is made up of 11 amino acids. This chain's CDR3 is CSARQGNEQYF. CDR3 in DNA: TGCAGTGCTAGACAGGGGAACGAGCAGTACTTC.

The rearrangement uses TRBV3-1 (or the pseudogene TRBV3-2) and TRBJ2-7; D may be TRBD2 (5 bases). The germline CDR1 and CDR2 sequences are LGHDT and YNNKEL (reference sequence). This CDR3 has 16 residues. V was clipped by 4 bases and J by 0 bases, with 16 bases between them. CDR3 amino acids: CASSLASGYGSYEQYF. CDR3 bases: TGTGCCAGCAGCCTTGCCTCGGGATATGGCTCCTACGAGCAGTACTTC.

This clone has only one observation. The J gene is TRBJ1-6, the V gene TRBV7-3; D call uncertain. Germline CDR1 reads SGHTA; CDR2 reads FQGTGA. This CDR3 is 14 amino acids long. Between the trimmed V and J ends, which lost 2 bases and 6 bases, there was a span of 8 bases. This CDR3 reads CASSLGQPNSPLHF. The CDR3 coding sequence is TGTGCCAGCAGCTTAGGGCAGCCTAATTCACCCCTCCACTTT.

This clone was recorded once. The chain links TRBV4-3 to TRBJ2-7; D perhaps matches TRBD1 (6 bases). The CDR3 loop spans 14 amino acids. V lost 4 bases and J lost 0, with 10 bases in between. Germline V lookup: CDR1 LGHNA, CDR2 YSLEER. The CDR3 spells CASSLGTNSYEQYF. CDR3 nucleotides: TGCGCCAGCAGCCTCGGGACAAACTCCTACGAGCAGTACTTC.

The CDR3 loop is CASSQVASGGYYEQYF. The DNA of the CDR3 is TGCGCCAGCAGCCAAGTTGCTAGCGGGGGCTATTACGAGCAGTACTTC. This chain connects TRBV4-1 to TRBJ2-7, with TRBD2 matching 10 bases. Germline V gene lookup returns CDR1 MGHRA and CDR2 YSYEKL. The CDR3 consists of 16 residues. Trimming at V came to 1 base and at J to 4 bases, leaving 7 bases not matched to a gene.

The sample holds one count of this clone. The chain joins TRBV10-3 to TRBJ1-2; no clear D. Looked up from germline, CDR1 is ENHRY and CDR2 is SYGVKD. The CDR3 totals 14 residues. Trimming left V 3 bases short and J 2 bases short, with 10 bases between. CDR3 in DNA: TGTGCCATCAGTGATCCCGGCAGGAACTATGGCTACACCTTC. Protein product: CAISDPGRNYGYTF.

The V and J genes are TRBV19 and TRBJ2-1, with 7 bases lining up with TRBD1. V shed 3 bases and J 5 bases; nucleotides not matched to a gene: 7. The germline V gene has CDR1 LNHDA and CDR2 SQIVND (reference sequence). The CDR3 loop spans 15 amino acids. CDR3 sequence (DNA): TGTGCCAGTAGTATTCGGGCAGGGGGTGACAATGAGCAGTTCTTC. Translated: CASSIRAGGDNEQFF.

V is TRBV7-9 and J is TRBJ2-7; 8 bases map to TRBD1. J lost 2 bases, V lost 5 bases, and 8 bases had no gene match. CDR1 is SEHNR and CDR2 is FQNEAQ in the germline V gene (reference sequence). The CDR3 sequence is 15 residues long. The CDR3 here is CASSPRTGKTYEQYF. For the CDR3, the DNA is TGTGCCAGCAGCCCCCGGACAGGGAAGACCTACGAGCAGTACTTC.

This clone has a handful of counts. The V call is TRBV11-3, the J call TRBJ2-1; perhaps TRBD1 as D (6 bases). The CDR3 has 15 residues. V dropped 0 bases and J dropped 3 bases, with 9 bases sitting between them. The V gene's germline CDR1 is SGHNT and CDR2 YENEEA. CDR3 residues: CASSLEDSHYNEQFF. The CDR3 DNA reads as TGTGCCAGCAGCTTAGAGGACAGTCACTACAATGAGCAGTTCTTC.

V usage is TRBV6-5 and J usage is TRBJ1-5, with 7 nucleotides matching TRBD1. Germline lookup yields CDR1 MNHEY and CDR2 SVGAGI. Trimming at V came to 6 bases and at J to 0 bases, leaving 5 bases not matched to a gene. The CDR3 contains 15 residues. The CDR3 nucleotides read TGTGCCAGCAGGAAGGGGGCTATTAGCAATCAGCCCCAGCATTTT. Its protein product is CASRKGAISNQPQHF.

The rearrangement joins TRBV29-1 to TRBJ2-2; 8 nucleotides line up with TRBD1. V dropped 4 bases and J dropped 6; count of bases not matched to a gene: 4. CDR1 and CDR2 (germline): SQVTM, ANQGSEA. This CDR3 is 13 amino acids long. As DNA, the CDR3 is TGCAGCGTTGGCCAGGGGGCGGCCGGGGAGCTGTTTTTT. This sequence encodes CSVGQGAAGELFF.

This clone was picked up one time. The rearrangement links TRBV19 to TRBJ2-2; 7 nucleotides align to TRBD2. V shed 4 bases and J 6 bases; nucleotides not matched to a gene: 2. Germline loops: CDR1 LNHDA, CDR2 SQIVND (reference sequence). The CDR3 extends over 13 amino acids. CDR3 sequence reads: CASSTRGAGELFF. The CDR3 coding sequence is TGTGCCAGTAGTACCCGGGGGGCCGGGGAGCTGTTTTTT.

The V and J genes are TRBV7-3 and TRBJ2-2, with 8 bases that match TRBD1. Germline V gives CDR1 SGHTA, CDR2 FQGTGA. This CDR3 has 15 residues. V lost 5 bases to trimming and J lost 5 bases; unmatched junction nucleotides: 7. CDR3 DNA sequence: TGTGCCAGCAGCACAGGGACAGGAATTACCGGGGAGCTGTTTTTT. Protein: CASSTGTGITGELFF. The entire variable domain, with the rest obtained from reference TRBV7-3 and TRBJ2-2, is as follows: GAGVSQTPSNKVTEKGKYVELRCDPISGHTALYWYRQSLGQGPEFLIYFQGTGAADDSGLPNDRFFAVRPEGSVSTLKIQRTERGDSAVYLCASSTGTGITGELFFGEGSRLTVL.